This T cell receptor (beta chain) was captured in a study of T cells in Graves' hyperthyroidism and ophthalmopathy. The CDR3 has 13 amino acids. V lost 3 bases and J 6 bases, leaving 12 bases between the germline ends. Per the germline V gene, CDR1 is SGHAT and CDR2 is FQNNGV. Using more than 7.5 ml of fresh peripheral blood, PBMCs were prepared. Template material for amplifying TCR beta CDR3 regions consisted of RNA transcripts. The HTBI set primed first-round TCR CDR3 RT-PCR. TCRdb reprocessed the multiplex PCR reads with MiXCR, giving one entry per CDR3 protein. The sample has approximately 510,000 distinct CDR3 sequences, around 20% seen once; the top ten hold 26%. This clonotype has just a few counts.

The source material was blood. The rearrangement uses TRBV11-2 and TRBJ2-7; D might be TRBD2 (5 bases). This receptor was obtained from a man between 18 and 35 years old with Graves' hyperthyroidism. The CDR3 nucleotides are TGTGCCAGCAGCTTCCGGACTCTAGGCGAGCAGTACTTC. It is translated as CASSFRTLGEQYF.